Following are 6 T cell receptor beta chains from one sample sequenced in a study of shared clonotypes between healthy human individuals (dated by TCRdb to the early 2020s). Library preparation used the immunoSEQ multiplex PCR assay. This immuneACCESS table, as held by TCRdb, lists in-frame sequences with V and J called but not all clones. Of the missing ones, under half trace to an unresolved V gene in checked studies; the others have no known cause. The sample records about 2.1 million clones, around 95% of which are singletons. The ten largest clones add up to less than 2% of the sample. For the CD8 naive samples, CD45RO-negative cells were positively selected for CCR7, yielding a CD45RA+CCR7+ population from which TemRA cells were excluded. Sequencing input: naive CD8+ T cells from PBMCs. According to the study, the label for this sample's cell subset or site signals: CD45RA+CCR7+. The receptors were sampled from a man aged 18-30 years in good health. Some clones in this sample may be carry-over from other donors' samples.

The V gene is TRBV7-2, the J gene TRBJ2-1; D call uncertain. The V gene's germline CDR1 is SGHTA and CDR2 FQGNSA. Trimming took off 2 bases at V and 0 bases at J, with 8 bases between the two ends. The CDR3 loop spans 15 amino acids. This chain's CDR3 is CASSLIGGSYNEQFF. Written as DNA, the CDR3 is TGTGCCAGCAGCTTAATCGGCGGCTCCTACAATGAGCAGTTCTTC.

V and J are TRBV5-8 and TRBJ1-2; weak D call: TRBD1 (5 bases). The germline V gene has CDR1 SGHTS and CDR2 YDEGEE. This CDR3 is 14 amino acids long. V was trimmed by 0 bases and J by 4 bases, leaving 10 bases between them. The chain's CDR3 is CASSLAQGAYGYTF. CDR3 coding DNA: TGTGCCAGCAGCTTGGCCCAGGGAGCCTATGGCTACACCTTC.

This clone was found once. The rearrangement joins TRBV29-1 to TRBJ2-7; D uncertain. This CDR3 has 12 amino acids. V lost 0 bases and J lost 7, with 10 bases in between. Germline V CDR1 and CDR2: SQVTM, ANQGSEA. CDR3 sequence: CSVEEGPSEQYF. The CDR3 region has the DNA TGCAGCGTTGAAGAGGGCCCATCTGAGCAGTACTTC.

This chain links TRBV27 with TRBJ2-7; a weak D match, TRBD2 (6 bases). The CDR3 extends over 15 amino acids. The V gene lost 3 bases and the J gene lost 2 bases, with 14 bases spanning the gap. Germline V gene data show CDR1 as MNHEY and CDR2 as SMNVEV (reference sequence). The CDR3 DNA reads as TGTGCCAGCAGTTTCAGCGGAGGGATCACCTACGAGCAGTACTTC. This codes for CASSFSGGITYEQYF.

This clone was counted a single time. The V gene is TRBV5-6, the J gene TRBJ2-7, with TRBD1 matching 7 bases. J was trimmed by 3 bases and V by 6 bases; bases with no gene match: 6. Germline V gene lookup returns CDR1 SGHDT and CDR2 YYEEEE. This CDR3 has 13 amino acids. In nucleotides, the CDR3 is TGTGCCAGCATAAACAGGGGAAGCTACGAGCAGTACTTC. Translation: CASINRGSYEQYF. Drawing the rest from reference TRBV5-6 and TRBJ2-7, the complete variable domain is DAGVTQSPTHLIKTRGQQVTLRCSPKSGHDTVSWYQQALGQGPQFIFQYYEEEERQRGNFPDRFSGHQFPNYSSELNVNALLLGDSALYLCASINRGSYEQYFGPGTRLTVT.

The rearrangement joins TRBV11-2 to TRBJ2-5, with unresolved D. This CDR3 has 14 residues. The germline CDR1 and CDR2 sequences are SGHAT and FQNNGV. The V end was cut by 4 bases, the J end by 2 bases, with 11 bases between. The CDR3 region is CASSSRTAQETQYF. Here the CDR3 DNA reads TGTGCCAGCAGCTCCCGGACGGCTCAAGAGACCCAGTACTTC. Full variable domain (missing parts from reference TRBV11-2 and TRBJ2-5): EAGVAQSPRYKIIEKRQSVAFWCNPISGHATLYWYQQILGQGPKLLIQFQNNGVVDDSQLPKDRFSAERLKGVDSTLKIQPAKLEDSAVYLCASSSRTAQETQYFGPGTRLLVL.